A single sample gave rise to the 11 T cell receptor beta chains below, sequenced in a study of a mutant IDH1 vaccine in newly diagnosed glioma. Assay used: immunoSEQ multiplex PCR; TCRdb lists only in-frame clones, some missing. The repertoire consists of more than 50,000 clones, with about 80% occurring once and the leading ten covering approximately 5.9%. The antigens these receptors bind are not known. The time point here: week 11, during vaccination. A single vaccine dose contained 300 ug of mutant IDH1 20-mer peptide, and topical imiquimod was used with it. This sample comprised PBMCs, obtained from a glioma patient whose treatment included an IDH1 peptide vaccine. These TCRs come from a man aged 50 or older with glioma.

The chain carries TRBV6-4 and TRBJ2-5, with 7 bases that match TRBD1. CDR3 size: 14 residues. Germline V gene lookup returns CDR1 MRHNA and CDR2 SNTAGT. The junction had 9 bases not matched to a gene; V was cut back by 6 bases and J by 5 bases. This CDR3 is CASSKTGLPETQYF. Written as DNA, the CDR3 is TGTGCCAGCAGCAAGACAGGGCTACCGGAGACCCAGTACTTC.

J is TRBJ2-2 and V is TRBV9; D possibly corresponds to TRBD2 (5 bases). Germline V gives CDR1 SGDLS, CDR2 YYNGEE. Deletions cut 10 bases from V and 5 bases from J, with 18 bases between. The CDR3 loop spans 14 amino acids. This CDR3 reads CAAARGLGTGELFF. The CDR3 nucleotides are TGTGCCGCAGCTAGAGGGTTGGGGACCGGGGAGCTGTTTTTT. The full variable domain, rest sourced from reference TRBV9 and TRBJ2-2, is DSGVTQTPKHLITATGQRVTLRCSPRSGDLSVYWYQQSLDQGLQFLIQYYNGEERAKGNILERFSAQQFPDLHSELNLSSLELGDSALYFCAAARGLGTGELFFGEGSRLTVL.

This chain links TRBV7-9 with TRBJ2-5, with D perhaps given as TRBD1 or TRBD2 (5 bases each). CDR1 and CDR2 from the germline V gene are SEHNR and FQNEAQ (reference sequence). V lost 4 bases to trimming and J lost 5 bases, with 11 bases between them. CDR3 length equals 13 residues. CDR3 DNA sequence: TGTGCCAGCAGCTCCTGGGACCTGGAGACCCAGTACTTC. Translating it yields CASSSWDLETQYF.

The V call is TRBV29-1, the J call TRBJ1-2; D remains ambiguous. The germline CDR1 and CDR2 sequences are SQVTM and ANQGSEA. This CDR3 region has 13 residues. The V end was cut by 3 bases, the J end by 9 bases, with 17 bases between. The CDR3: CSVDRAGDWSYTF. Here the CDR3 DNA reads TGCAGCGTTGACCGGGCCGGGGATTGGAGCTACACCTTC.

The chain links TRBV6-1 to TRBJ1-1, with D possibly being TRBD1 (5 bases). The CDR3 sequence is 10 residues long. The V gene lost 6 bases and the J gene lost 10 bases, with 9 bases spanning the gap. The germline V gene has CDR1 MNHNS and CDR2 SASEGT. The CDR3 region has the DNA TGTGCCAGCAGAGACAGCCTAGCTTTCTTT. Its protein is CASRDSLAFF.

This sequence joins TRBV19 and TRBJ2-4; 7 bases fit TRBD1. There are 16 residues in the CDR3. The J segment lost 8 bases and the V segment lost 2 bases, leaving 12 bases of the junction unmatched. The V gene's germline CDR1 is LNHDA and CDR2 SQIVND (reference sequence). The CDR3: CASSIRGQGFLDIQYF. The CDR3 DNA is TGTGCCAGTAGTATAAGGGGGCAGGGCTTTTTGGACATTCAGTACTTC. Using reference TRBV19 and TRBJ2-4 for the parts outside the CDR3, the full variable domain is DGGITQSPKYLFRKEGQNVTLSCEQNLNHDAMYWYRQDPGQGLRLIYYSQIVNDFQKGDIAEGYSVSREKKESFPLTVTSAQKNPTAFYLCASSIRGQGFLDIQYFGAGTRLSVL.

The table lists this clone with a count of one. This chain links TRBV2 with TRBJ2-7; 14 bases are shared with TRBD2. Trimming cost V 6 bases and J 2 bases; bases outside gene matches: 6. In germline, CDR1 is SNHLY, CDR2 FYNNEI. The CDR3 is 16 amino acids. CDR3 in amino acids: CASSSGLAGAAYEQYF. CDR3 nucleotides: TGTGCCAGCAGCTCGGGACTAGCGGGAGCGGCCTACGAGCAGTACTTC.

The CDR3 sequence: CAAGTGMELFF. As DNA, the CDR3 is TGTGCCGCCGGGACAGGGATGGAGCTGTTTTTT. The genes are TRBV19 and TRBJ2-2; TRBD1 agrees at 9 bases. Germline V CDR1 and CDR2: LNHDA, SQIVND (reference sequence). Unmatched junction bases numbered 5, after V lost 11 bases and J lost 10 bases. The CDR3 is made up of 11 amino acids. Full variable domain (rest looked up from reference TRBV19 and TRBJ2-2): DGGITQSPKYLFRKEGQNVTLSCEQNLNHDAMYWYRQDPGQGLRLIYYSQIVNDFQKGDIAEGYSVSREKKESFPLTVTSAQKNPTAFYLCAAGTGMELFFGEGSRLTVL.

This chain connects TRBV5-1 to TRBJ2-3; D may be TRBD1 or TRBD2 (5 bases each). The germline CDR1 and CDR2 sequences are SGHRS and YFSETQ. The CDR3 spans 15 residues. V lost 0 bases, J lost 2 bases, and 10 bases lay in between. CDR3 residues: CASSLDGAVTDTQYF. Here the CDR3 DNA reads TGCGCCAGCAGCTTGGACGGGGCCGTCACAGATACGCAGTATTTT.

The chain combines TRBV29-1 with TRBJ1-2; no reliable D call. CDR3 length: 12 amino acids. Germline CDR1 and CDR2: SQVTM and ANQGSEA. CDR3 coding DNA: TGCACGGCCCTTGAGGGTGATTATGGCTACACCTTC. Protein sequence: CTALEGDYGYTF.

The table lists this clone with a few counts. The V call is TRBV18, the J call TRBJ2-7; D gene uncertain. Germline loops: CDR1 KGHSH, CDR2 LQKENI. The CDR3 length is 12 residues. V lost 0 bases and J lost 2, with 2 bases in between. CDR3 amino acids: CASSPPTYEQYF. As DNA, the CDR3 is TGTGCCAGCTCACCACCCACCTACGAGCAGTACTTC.